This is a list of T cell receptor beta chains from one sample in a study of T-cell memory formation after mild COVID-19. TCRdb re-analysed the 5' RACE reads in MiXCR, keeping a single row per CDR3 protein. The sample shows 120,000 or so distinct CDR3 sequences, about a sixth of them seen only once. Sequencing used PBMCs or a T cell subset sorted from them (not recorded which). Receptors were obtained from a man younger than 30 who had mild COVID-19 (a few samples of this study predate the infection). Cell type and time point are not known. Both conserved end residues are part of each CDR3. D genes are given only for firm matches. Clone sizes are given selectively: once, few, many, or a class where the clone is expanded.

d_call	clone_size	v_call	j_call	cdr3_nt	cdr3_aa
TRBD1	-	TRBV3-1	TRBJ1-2	TGTGCCAGCTCGGACAGGGACTATGGCTACACCTTC	CASSDRDYGYTF
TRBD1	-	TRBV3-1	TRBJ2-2	TGTGCCAGCAGCTTCCGACAGGGGAGATCCGGGGAGCTGTTTTTT	CASSFRQGRSGELFF
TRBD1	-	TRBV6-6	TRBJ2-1	TGTGCCAGCAGTTACTCTGAGGCAGGGGGCAATGAGCAGTTCTTC	CASSYSEAGGNEQFF
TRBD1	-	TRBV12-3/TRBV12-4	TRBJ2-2	TGTGCCAGCAGGGACGGACAGGGGGGATCCGGGGAGCTGTTTTTT	CASRDGQGGSGELFF
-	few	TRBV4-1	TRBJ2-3	TGCGCCAGCAGCCGACTAGGAACCACAGATACGCAGTATTTT	CASSRLGTTDTQYF
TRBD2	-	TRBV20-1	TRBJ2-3	TGCAGTGCAGGGCTGCGGGGGGGCAGAGATACGCAGTATTTT	CSAGLRGGRDTQYF
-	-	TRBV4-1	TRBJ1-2	TGCGCCAGCAGCCAAAGGGACGTCTACACCTTC	CASSQRDVYTF
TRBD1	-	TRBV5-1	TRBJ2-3	TGCGCCAGCAGGCTGGGACAGGGGTACACAGATACGCAGTATTTT	CASRLGQGYTDTQYF
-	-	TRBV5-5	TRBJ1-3	TGTGCCAGCAGCTCCGGGCAGCCCCATTCTGGAAACACCATATATTTT	CASSSGQPHSGNTIYF
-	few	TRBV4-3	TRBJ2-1	TGCGCCAGCAGCCTCCGGACTGCTGACGGGGGTGAGCAGTTCTTC	CASSLRTADGGEQFF
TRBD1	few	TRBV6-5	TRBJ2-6	TGTGCCAGCAGACGACAGGGAGCCATGCACTCTGGGGCCAACGTCCTGACTTTC	CASRRQGAMHSGANVLTF
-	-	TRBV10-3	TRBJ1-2	TGTGCCATCTCAAATTCTCCCGGTGGCTACACCTTC	CAISNSPGGYTF
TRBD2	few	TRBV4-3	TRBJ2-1	TGCGCCAGCAGCCGTCTTGGTACGGGGGGTGGTTCCTACAATGAGCAGTTCTTC	CASSRLGTGGGSYNEQFF
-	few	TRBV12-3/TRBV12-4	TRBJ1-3	TGTGCCAGCAGTTTATTGGGCAATGGAAACACCATATATTTT	CASSLLGNGNTIYF
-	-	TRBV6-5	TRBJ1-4	TGTGCCAGCAGTCCGGGGGGTGCAACTAATGAAAAACTGTTTTTT	CASSPGGATNEKLFF
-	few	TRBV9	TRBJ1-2	TGTGCCAGCAGCGTAGAACAGAACTATGGCTACACCTTC	CASSVEQNYGYTF
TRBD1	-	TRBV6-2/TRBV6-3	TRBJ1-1	TGTGCCAGCAGTTTCGGAGGGACAGCAGGGGCTTTCTTT	CASSFGGTAGAFF
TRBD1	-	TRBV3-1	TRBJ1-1	TGTGCCAGCAGCCAGAGGGACAGAACCACTGAAGCTTTCTTT	CASSQRDRTTEAFF
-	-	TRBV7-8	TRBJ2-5	TGTGCCAGCAGAGTCCCCCGGGGGCCCAGGACCCAGTACTTC	CASRVPRGPRTQYF
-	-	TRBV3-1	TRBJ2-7	TGTGCCAGCAGCCAAGGAAGCAGGGGAGACGAGCAGTACTTC	CASSQGSRGDEQYF
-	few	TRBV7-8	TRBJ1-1	TGTGCCAGCAGCTTAGCGCTTACAGCTGAAGCTTTCTTT	CASSLALTAEAFF
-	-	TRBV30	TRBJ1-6	TGTGCCTGCAACGGGATCACGTATTCACCCCTCCACTTT	CACNGITYSPLHF
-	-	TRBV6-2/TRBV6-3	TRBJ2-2	TGTGCCAGCAGAAACCCTTCCGGGGAGCTGTTTTTT	CASRNPSGELFF
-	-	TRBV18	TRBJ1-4	TGTGCCAGCTCACCACCACTCGACAGGCACTGGGAAAAACTGTTTTTT	CASSPPLDRHWEKLFF
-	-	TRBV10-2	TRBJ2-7	TGCGCCAGCGGGGACACGGAATTGGAGCAGTACTTC	CASGDTELEQYF
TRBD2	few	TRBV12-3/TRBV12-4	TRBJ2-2	TGTGCCAGCAGGGATTGGACTAGCGGGGTTAAGGGGACCGGGGAGCTGTTTTTT	CASRDWTSGVKGTGELFF
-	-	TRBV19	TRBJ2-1	TGTGCCAGTAGTATTGCGGTCCCCAGGGGTGAGCAGTTCTTC	CASSIAVPRGEQFF
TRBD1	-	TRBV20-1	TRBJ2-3	TGCAGTGCTACCGGGACAGGACGCGATACGCAGTATTTT	CSATGTGRDTQYF
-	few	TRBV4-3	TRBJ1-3	TGCGCCAGCAGCCAAGAGTTCCAGGGGCTAGGTGGAAACACCATATATTTT	CASSQEFQGLGGNTIYF
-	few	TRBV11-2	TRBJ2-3	TGTGCCAGCAGCCCCCGGACAGTTTGGGCAGATACGCAGTATTTT	CASSPRTVWADTQYF
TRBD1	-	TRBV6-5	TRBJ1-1	TGTGCCAGCAGTAAGTCCGACAGGGGTGGGACTGAAGCTTTCTTT	CASSKSDRGGTEAFF
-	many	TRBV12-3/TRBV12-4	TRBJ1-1	TGTGCCAGCAGTTTGCGGGACCCTACCCGGGGAGCTTTCTTT	CASSLRDPTRGAFF
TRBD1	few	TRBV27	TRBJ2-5	TGTGCCAGCAGTAGAGCGTCAGGGGGCGATTTTATGAAGACCCAGTACTTC	CASSRASGGDFMKTQYF
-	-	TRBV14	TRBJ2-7	TGTGCCAGCAGCGCTTCCTACGAGCAGTACTTC	CASSASYEQYF
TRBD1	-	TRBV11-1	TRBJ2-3	TGTGCCAGCAGCCCCGGGACAGGGTTTGCAGATACGCAGTATTTT	CASSPGTGFADTQYF
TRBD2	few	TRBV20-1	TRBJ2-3	TGCAGTGCCCCTCAGACTAGCGGTACAGATACGCAGTATTTT	CSAPQTSGTDTQYF
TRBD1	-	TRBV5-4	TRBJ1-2	TGTGCCAGCAGCAAGGAACAGGGGTTCTATGGCTACACCTTC	CASSKEQGFYGYTF
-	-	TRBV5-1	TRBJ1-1	TGCGCCAGCAGCTTGAGGAGTACAATGAACACTGAAGCTTTCTTT	CASSLRSTMNTEAFF
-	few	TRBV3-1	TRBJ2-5	TGTGCCAGCAGCCAAGGCTTAGGGAGTGAGACCCAGTACTTC	CASSQGLGSETQYF
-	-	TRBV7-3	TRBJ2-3	TGTGCCAGCAGCTTAATGGGAGGTACGCAGTATTTT	CASSLMGGTQYF
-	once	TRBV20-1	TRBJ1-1	TGCAGTGCTAGTAAAGGGGGGGACACTGAAGCTTTCTTT	CSASKGGDTEAFF
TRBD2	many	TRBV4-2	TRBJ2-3	TGTGCCAGCAGCCACAGCGCCTTAGCGGGGGGGCAAGATACGCAGTATTTT	CASSHSALAGGQDTQYF
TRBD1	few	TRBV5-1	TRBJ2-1	TGCGCCAGCAGCGCGACAGGGGACCTTGTGAATGAGCAGTTCTTC	CASSATGDLVNEQFF
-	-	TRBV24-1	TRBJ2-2	TGTGCCACCAGTGTCCCAGACGCTTCGGACGGGGAGCTGTTTTTT	CATSVPDASDGELFF
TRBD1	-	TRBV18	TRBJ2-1	TGTGCCAGCTCACCGGGACAGGGCCCCTATGAGCAGTTCTTC	CASSPGQGPYEQFF
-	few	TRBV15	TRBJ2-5	TGTGCCACCAGCAGAGATCGGGGGACAGAGACCCAGTACTTC	CATSRDRGTETQYF
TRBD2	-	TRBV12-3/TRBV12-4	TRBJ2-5	TGTGCCAGCAGTGTGGGACTAGCCCGTCAAGAGACCCAGTACTTC	CASSVGLARQETQYF